This T cell receptor (beta chain) was sequenced during a study of blood T cells in healthy people across ages. CDR1 and CDR2 (germline): SGHRS, YFSETQ. CDR3 size: 12 residues. Alongside a J-beta primer mix, a sample-barcoded 5' primer served in a second PCR lasting about 7 to 11 cycles. Unique molecular identifiers of 12 random nucleotides labeled each cDNA. TCRdb reanalysed the 5' RACE reads using MiXCR and keeps one entry per CDR3 protein. The table lists 1.5 million to 2 million distinct CDR3 sequences, about 50% of them singletons. Of note for this clonotype: Its antigen is currently unknown. One end of the junction fails to match germline, which may point to a read error.

Study results and caveats: Researchers deemed the diversity estimates from one million T cells underestimates. The fall in TCR beta diversity per million T cells was roughly linear with age.

The source of this sequence is a woman aged 40 to 50 in good health. Sample: blood. The chain links TRBV5-1 to TRBJ2-7; D gene ambiguous. The DNA end is a closer match to TRBJ2-5, so the J assignment may be wrong. The CDR3 protein is CACSLVRETQYF. The DNA for the CDR3 is TGCGCCTGCAGCTTGGTCAGGGAGACCCAGTACTTC.